The 25 T cell receptor beta chains presented below share a single source sample, sequenced in a study of PD-1 blockade in classical Hodgkin lymphoma. No patient escaped relapse after autologous stem cell transplantation, and brentuximab vedotin exposure varied. The method was immunoSEQ multiplex PCR; TCRdb's version includes in-frame clones alone and lacks a portion of them. The sample consists of roughly 28,000 clones, 78% of them appearing once. This material consisted of peripheral blood mononuclear cells (PBMCs), taken before the second cycle of nivolumab. The receptors were gathered from a human donor with classical Hodgkin lymphoma.

V is TRBV6-1 and J is TRBJ2-5; D might be TRBD1 (6 bases). This CDR3 region has 12 residues. V was clipped by 5 bases and J by 3 bases, with 7 bases between them. CDR1 is MNHNS and CDR2 is SASEGT in the germline V gene. The CDR3 DNA follows: TGTGCCAGCAGTCGGACAGAAGAGACCCAGTACTTC. This gives the protein CASSRTEETQYF.

For the CDR3, the DNA is TGCAGTGCTAGAGATCGCGATAAGCAGTACTTC. This encodes CSARDRDKQYF. The gene calls are TRBV20-1 and TRBJ2-7; D unclear. Trimming took 0 bases from V and 8 from J, leaving 8 bases between them. From germline, CDR1 is DFQATT and CDR2 SNEGSKA (reference sequence). CDR3 size: 11 residues.

The chain has TRBV5-1 and TRBJ1-1; D may be TRBD1 (5 bases). This CDR3 has 14 residues. CDR1 and CDR2 (germline): SGHRS, YFSETQ. Trimming removed 4 bases from V and 1 base from J, with 11 bases in between. DNA of the CDR3: TGCGCCAGCAGCGCGGGACCCGGGAACACTGAAGCTTTCTTT. Its protein is CASSAGPGNTEAFF.

The chain employs TRBV5-1 and TRBJ1-2, with no clear D. This CDR3 is 14 amino acids long. Trimming cost V 0 bases and J 8 bases, with 14 bases left between them. Per the germline V gene, CDR1 is SGHRS and CDR2 is YFSETQ. The DNA of the CDR3 is TGCGCCAGCAGCTTGGCCGTGGATTCGACGGGCTACACCTTC. Translation gives CASSLAVDSTGYTF.

V usage is TRBV4-3 and J usage is TRBJ1-1; D ambiguous. CDR3 length equals 14 residues. Germline assignment: CDR1 LGHNA and CDR2 YSLEER. Between the trimmed V and J ends, which lost 0 bases and 5 bases, there was a span of 10 bases. CDR3 amino acids: CASSQERKWTEAFF. DNA for the CDR3: TGCGCCAGCAGCCAAGAAAGGAAATGGACTGAAGCTTTCTTT.

The rearrangement links TRBV11-1 to TRBJ1-1; 7 bases are a match to TRBD1. Germline trimming cut 5 bases from V and 1 base from J; bases unmatched to any gene: 13. CDR3 size: 17 residues. Germline assignment: CDR1 SGHAT and CDR2 FQDESV (reference sequence). The CDR3 DNA follows: TGTGCCAGCAGCCCCCAGACAGGGCAAAGGGCGAACACTGAAGCTTTCTTT. Its protein is CASSPQTGQRANTEAFF.

This clone was picked up a small number of times. The J gene is TRBJ1-5, the V gene TRBV5-4; no reliable D call. This CDR3 comprises 12 residues. Germline CDR1 is SGHNT and CDR2 is YYREEE (reference sequence). Deletions cut 0 bases from V and 5 bases from J, with 3 bases between. The CDR3 DNA sequence: TGTGCCAGCAGCTTGGACGATCAGCCCCAGCATTTT. Amino acid sequence: CASSLDDQPQHF.

The chain recombines TRBV5-1 with TRBJ2-2; D unresolved. This CDR3 is built from 14 residues. Trimming shortened V by 0 bases and J by 4 bases, and 7 bases separated the two germline ends. Germline CDR1 SGHRS, CDR2 YFSETQ. The CDR3 sequence: CASSLGWATGELFF. The CDR3 nucleotides read TGCGCCAGCAGCTTGGGGTGGGCCACCGGGGAGCTGTTTTTT.

This chain joins TRBV5-1 and TRBJ1-1, with D perhaps matching TRBD1 (6 bases). Germline V lookup: CDR1 SGHRS, CDR2 YFSETQ. CDR3 length equals 15 residues. Trimming took off 0 bases at V and 5 bases at J, with 14 bases between the two ends. CDR3 sequence: CASSLDAGALTEAFF. In nucleotides, the CDR3 is TGCGCCAGCAGCTTGGATGCAGGGGCCTTAACTGAAGCTTTCTTT.

V usage is TRBV27 and J usage is TRBJ2-3; D remains unclear. The CDR3 consists of 16 residues. Germline loops: CDR1 MNHEY, CDR2 SMNVEV (reference sequence). V gave up 0 bases and J gave up 1 base, with 11 bases separating them. In nucleotides, the CDR3 is TGTGCCAGCAGTTTATCGGATCTCGGTCGCACAGATACGCAGTATTTT. It is translated as CASSLSDLGRTDTQYF.

The chain combines TRBV7-3 with TRBJ1-2; TRBD1 aligns across 7 bases. This CDR3 has 18 amino acids. From germline, CDR1 is SGHTA and CDR2 FQGTGA. The V segment lost 4 bases and the J segment 3 bases; nucleotides outside the gene matches: 17. The CDR3 is CASSSYGTAEIPDYGYTF. DNA of the CDR3: TGTGCCAGCAGCTCCTACGGGACAGCGGAAATCCCTGACTATGGCTACACCTTC.

The genes are TRBV28 and TRBJ1-2; D is unresolved. V dropped 4 bases and J dropped 3 bases, with 0 bases sitting between them. Germline V gene sequence: CDR1 MDHEN, CDR2 SYDVKM. CDR3 size: 10 residues. CDR3 residues: CASSYYGYTF. CDR3 DNA sequence: TGTGCCAGCAGTTACTATGGCTACACCTTC.

The chain is built from TRBV11-3 and TRBJ1-2; 8 bases line up with TRBD1. V lost 4 bases and J lost 2; bases outside the gene matches: 6. The CDR3 covers 15 residues. Per germline, CDR1 SGHNT and CDR2 YENEEA. CDR3 region: CASSSRTGWNYGYTF. The CDR3 DNA is TGTGCCAGCAGCTCTCGGACAGGGTGGAACTATGGCTACACCTTC.

The genes are TRBV5-6 and TRBJ1-2; D is uncertain. This CDR3 is 13 amino acids long. Germline CDR1 is SGHDT and CDR2 is YYEEEE. V shed 0 bases and J shed 4 bases, with 7 bases lying between them. In nucleotides, the CDR3 is TGTGCCAGCAGCTTGGCCCAAATCTATGGCTACACCTTC. Its translation: CASSLAQIYGYTF.

The chain links TRBV10-3 to TRBJ1-4, with 11 positions matching TRBD1. The CDR3 length is 14 residues. The trim removed 5 bases at V and 8 bases at J, leaving 4 bases unmatched. From germline, CDR1 is ENHRY and CDR2 SYGVKD. The CDR3 region is CAISSGTGGEKLFF. CDR3 nucleotide sequence: TGTGCCATCAGTTCCGGGACAGGGGGAGAAAAACTGTTTTTT.

The chain couples TRBV10-3 to TRBJ1-5, with 8 nucleotides matching TRBD1. This CDR3 comprises 13 residues. CDR1 and CDR2 from the germline V gene are ENHRY and SYGVKD. The ends lost 6 bases at V and 6 bases at J; junction bases unmatched: 4. The CDR3 protein is CAIRSGGGQPQHF. CDR3 DNA sequence: TGTGCCATCAGATCAGGGGGCGGTCAGCCCCAGCATTTT.

This clone was found a few times. The CDR3 DNA reads TGTGCCAGTAGTACCCGACAGGGGGCAAACTACGAGCAGTACTTC. Translation: CASSTRQGANYEQYF. The chain is built from TRBV19 and TRBJ2-7; 10 bases map to TRBD1. J lost 3 bases, V lost 4 bases, and 6 bases had no gene match. The CDR3 contains 15 residues. The V gene's germline CDR1 is LNHDA and CDR2 SQIVND (reference sequence).

The rearrangement links TRBV10-3 to TRBJ1-5, with TRBD1 matching 7 bases. The junction had 9 bases not matched to a gene; V was cut back by 10 bases and J by 0 bases. Germline CDR1 ENHRY, CDR2 SYGVKD. The CDR3 is 15 residues long. CDR3 coding DNA: TGTGCCACATCAAGGGACAGTCATAGCAATCAGCCCCAGCATTTT. Protein: CATSRDSHSNQPQHF.

Details on this clone: Other DNA sequences in this specimen translate into the identical CDR3. The chain couples TRBV7-9 to TRBJ1-6, with 8 bases fitting TRBD1. There are 14 residues in the CDR3. The V segment lost 6 bases and the J segment 7 bases; nucleotides outside the gene matches: 5. The V gene's germline CDR1 is SEHNR and CDR2 FQNEAQ (reference sequence). The DNA for the CDR3 is TGTGCCAGCAGTTCGGACAGGGAAAATTCACCCCTCCACTTT. Its translation: CASSSDRENSPLHF.

The chain is built from TRBV30 and TRBJ1-5, with 9 bases identical to TRBD1. The CDR3 spans 13 residues. The germline V gene encodes CDR1 GTSNPN and CDR2 SVGIG (reference sequence). Trimming cost V 3 bases and J 5 bases; bases outside gene matches: 2. CDR3 sequence: CAWSRTGDQPQHF. CDR3 nucleotide sequence: TGTGCCTGGAGCAGGACAGGGGATCAGCCCCAGCATTTT.

V gene TRBV7-2 combines with J gene TRBJ2-1; D unresolved. V was pared by 3 bases and J by 4 bases, with 7 bases between. The CDR3 loop spans 13 amino acids. Germline CDR1 SGHTA, CDR2 FQGNSA. Here the CDR3 DNA reads TGTGCCAGCAGCTTGAACCTATACAATGAGCAGTTCTTC. Protein: CASSLNLYNEQFF.

This sequence joins TRBV10-3 and TRBJ1-2; 10 bases agree with TRBD1. There are 15 residues in the CDR3. V trimming: 3 bases; J trimming: 12 bases; junction bases outside the gene matches: 13. The V gene's germline CDR1 is ENHRY and CDR2 SYGVKD. The chain's CDR3 is CAISDQQDRGGLDTF. Here the CDR3 DNA reads TGTGCCATCAGTGACCAACAGGACAGGGGGGGTTTGGACACCTTC.

The rearrangement uses TRBV7-9 and TRBJ1-1, with D possibly TRBD1 on 5 matching bases. The CDR3 sequence is 12 residues long. Trimming cost V 5 bases and J 9 bases, with 13 bases left between them. Germline V gene sequence: CDR1 SEHNR, CDR2 FQNEAQ (reference sequence). The DNA for the CDR3 is TGTGCCAGCAGCCGAGACAGTTACAAAGCTTTCTTT. It codes for CASSRDSYKAFF. Together with reference TRBV7-9 and TRBJ1-1, the CDR3 gives the full variable domain: DTGVSQNPRHKITKRGQNVTFRCDPISEHNRLYWYRQTLGQGPEFLTYFQNEAQLEKSRLLSDRFSAERPKGSFSTLEIQRTEQGDSAMYLCASSRDSYKAFFGQGTRLTVV.

The chain links TRBV5-8 to TRBJ2-1; possible D gene TRBD2, 7 bases. Germline CDR1 reads SGHTS; CDR2 reads YDEGEE. CDR3 length: 15 amino acids. V was pared by 0 bases and J by 5 bases, with 12 bases between. CDR3 protein: CASSLGGGWDNEQFF. CDR3 DNA sequence: TGTGCCAGCAGCTTGGGCGGGGGCTGGGACAATGAGCAGTTCTTC.

The chain has TRBV6-1 and TRBJ1-1; D is uncertain. The V and J ends lost 1 base and 0 bases respectively, with 9 bases between them. This CDR3 is 15 amino acids long. CDR1 and CDR2 (germline): MNHNS, SASEGT. The CDR3 DNA reads as TGTGCCAGCAGTGAAGGTCCGGGCTTGAACACTGAAGCTTTCTTT. Translating it yields CASSEGPGLNTEAFF.